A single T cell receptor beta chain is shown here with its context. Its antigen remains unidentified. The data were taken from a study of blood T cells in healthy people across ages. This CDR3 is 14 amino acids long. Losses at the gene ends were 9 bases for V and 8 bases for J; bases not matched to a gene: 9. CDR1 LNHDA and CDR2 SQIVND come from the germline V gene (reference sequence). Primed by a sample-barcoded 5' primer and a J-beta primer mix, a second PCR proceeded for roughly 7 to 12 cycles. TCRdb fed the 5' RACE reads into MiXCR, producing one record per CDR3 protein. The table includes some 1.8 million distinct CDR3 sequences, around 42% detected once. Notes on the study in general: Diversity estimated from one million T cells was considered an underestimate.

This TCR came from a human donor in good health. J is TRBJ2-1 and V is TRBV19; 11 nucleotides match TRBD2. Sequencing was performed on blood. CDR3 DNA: TGTGCCAGCGGCATAGCGGGGGGGCCGTATGAGCAGTTCTTC. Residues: CASGIAGGPYEQFF.